A selection of T cell receptor beta chains follows, all from one sample in a study of T cell changes during pregnancy in multiple sclerosis. Libraries were prepared by immunoSEQ multiplex PCR; TCRdb keeps only in-frame clonotypes and omits some of them. The profile shows 49,000 or so clones, roughly 92% of them singletons. The source was CD4+ T cells from peripheral blood mononuclear cells, collected in the second trimester of pregnancy. The receptors shown here come from a female donor in good health, enrolled as a control in a pregnancy study. Both conserved end residues are part of each CDR3. The D gene is left open where the match is weak. Clone size is given for some rows only: seen once, a few or many times, or a class if the clone is expanded.

d_gene | abundance | j_gene | v_gene | CDR3nt | CDR3aa
- | - | TRBJ1-1 | TRBV4-1 | TGCGCCAGCAGCCAAGATAACATACGCGAAGCTTTCTTT | CASSQDNIREAFF
TRBD1 | - | TRBJ1-4 | TRBV5-1 | TGCGCCAGCAGGATGGACAGGGTAGATGAAAAACTGTTTTTT | CASRMDRVDEKLFF
- | - | TRBJ1-3 | TRBV25-1 | TGTGCCAGCAGTGCCCTGGGGAGGGGCGCCGGAAACACCATATATTTT | CASSALGRGAGNTIYF
- | once | TRBJ1-1 | TRBV11-3 | TGTGCCAGCAGCTATGAAACAGGGTTCGGGGCTTTCTTT | CASSYETGFGAFF
TRBD2 | - | TRBJ2-1 | TRBV7-2 | TGTGCCAGCAGCTTAGGGGCGGGGGGGCCTAGGGAGCAGTTCTTC | CASSLGAGGPREQFF
- | - | TRBJ1-1 | TRBV4-1 | TGCGCCAGCAGCCGCCGCCGGGACACTGAAGCTTTCTTT | CASSRRRDTEAFF
- | - | TRBJ1-4 | TRBV7-9 | TGTGCCAGCAGCTTAACAGGGTCGGTTGAAAAACTGTTTTTT | CASSLTGSVEKLFF
TRBD1 | few | TRBJ1-1 | TRBV9 | TGTGCCAGCAGCTTAGGGACAGGGGTGAACACTGAAGCTTTCTTT | CASSLGTGVNTEAFF
TRBD1 | - | TRBJ1-3 | TRBV9 | TGTGCCAGCAGCCCCCGGACAGGGAGCTCTGGAAACACCATATATTTT | CASSPRTGSSGNTIYF
TRBD1 | - | TRBJ1-1 | TRBV6-4 | TGTGCCAGCAGTCTCGAAAGGGACAGCACTGAAGCTTTCTTT | CASSLERDSTEAFF
- | - | TRBJ1-5 | TRBV14 | TGTGCCAGCAGCCAAGTGTACAGGGAGCCTCTGGTCCGTAGCAATCAGCCCCAGCATTTT | CASSQVYREPLVRSNQPQHF
TRBD1 | - | TRBJ2-5 | TRBV5-1 | TGCGCCAGCAGCCTAGAAGGACAGGGTCAAGAGACCCAGTACTTC | CASSLEGQGQETQYF
TRBD2 | - | TRBJ2-1 | TRBV11-2 | TGTGCCAGCAGCCCGATAGCGGGGGGGCCAAATGAGCAGTTCTTC | CASSPIAGGPNEQFF
- | - | TRBJ1-2 | TRBV4-3 | TGCGCCAGCAGCCAAGATTCGGGGATGAACTATGGCTACACCTTC | CASSQDSGMNYGYTF
- | - | TRBJ2-3 | TRBV6-5 | TGTGCCAGCAGAGCAGGGGTCACAGATACGCAGTATTTT | CASRAGVTDTQYF
- | few | TRBJ1-2 | TRBV15 | TGTGCCACCAGCAGAGGGGCAGGGCGAAGGGGTGGCTACACCTTC | CATSRGAGRRGGYTF
TRBD1 | once | TRBJ1-2 | TRBV10-3 | TGTGCCATCAGTGAGACAGGGGGCATCGTCGGATTACACTATGGCTACACCTTC | CAISETGGIVGLHYGYTF
- | - | TRBJ2-5 | TRBV15 | TGTGCCACCAGCAGACGGGGCAGGGGAAGGCAAGAGACCCAGTACTTC | CATSRRGRGRQETQYF
TRBD2 | - | TRBJ2-3 | TRBV29-1 | TGCAGTTGGGGACTAGCGGGATTGGAGTTTAGCACAGATACGCAGTATTTT | CSWGLAGLEFSTDTQYF
- | once | TRBJ1-1 | TRBV4-1 | TGCGCCACCTCGTTGTGGCCCGATTCGATGAACACTGAAGCTTTCTTT | CATSLWPDSMNTEAFF
TRBD2 | - | TRBJ2-1 | TRBV19 | TGTGCCAGTAGTCCGGGGGGGCGAAATGAGCAGTTCTTC | CASSPGGRNEQFF
TRBD1 | - | TRBJ2-7 | TRBV29-1 | TGCAGCGTTGATGGACAGGGGATCTACGAGCAGTACTTC | CSVDGQGIYEQYF
- | - | TRBJ2-5 | TRBV7-9 | TGTGCCAGCAGCTTAGCCTCCAGGGAAGAGACCCAGTACTTC | CASSLASREETQYF
TRBD2 | - | TRBJ2-2 | TRBV5-4 | TGTGCCAGCAGCCCAGGATCTAGCGGGGGTTTCACCGGGGAGCTGTTTTTT | CASSPGSSGGFTGELFF
- | - | TRBJ1-1 | TRBV10-3 | TGTGCCATCAGTGAGTCTGGACACCAGAACACTGAAGCTTTCTTT | CAISESGHQNTEAFF